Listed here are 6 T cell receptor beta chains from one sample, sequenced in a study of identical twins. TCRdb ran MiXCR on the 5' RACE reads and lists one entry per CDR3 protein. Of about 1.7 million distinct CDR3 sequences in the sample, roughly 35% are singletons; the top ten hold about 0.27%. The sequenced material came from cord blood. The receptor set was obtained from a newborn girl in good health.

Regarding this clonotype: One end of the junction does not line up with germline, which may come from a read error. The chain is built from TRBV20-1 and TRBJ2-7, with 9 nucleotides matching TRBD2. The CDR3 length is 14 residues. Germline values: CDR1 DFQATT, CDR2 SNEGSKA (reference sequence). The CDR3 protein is CSARDRGGAYEQYF. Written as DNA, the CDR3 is TGCAGTGCGAGAGATCGCGGGGGGGCCTACGAGCAGTACTTC.

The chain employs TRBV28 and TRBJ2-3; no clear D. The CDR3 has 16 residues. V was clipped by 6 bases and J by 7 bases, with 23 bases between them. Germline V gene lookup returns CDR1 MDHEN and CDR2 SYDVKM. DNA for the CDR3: TGTGCCAGCAGCGCCGTTTCGAAGAGTGGAATTAATACGCAGTATTTT. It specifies CASSAVSKSGINTQYF.

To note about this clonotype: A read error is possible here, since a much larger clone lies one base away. CDR3 sequence: CVISEGQYEQYF. The DNA of the CDR3 is TGTGTCATCAGTGAGGGACAATACGAGCAGTACTTC. This sequence joins TRBV10-3 and TRBJ2-7, with TRBD1 as a possible D gene (6 bases). CDR3 length: 12 residues. In germline, CDR1 is ENHRY, CDR2 SYGVKD.

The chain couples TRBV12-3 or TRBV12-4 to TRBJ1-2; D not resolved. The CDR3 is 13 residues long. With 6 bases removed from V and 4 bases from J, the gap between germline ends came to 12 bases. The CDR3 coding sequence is TGTGCCAGCAGCGGCTTGATGGGCTATGGCTACACCTTC. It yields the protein CASSGLMGYGYTF.

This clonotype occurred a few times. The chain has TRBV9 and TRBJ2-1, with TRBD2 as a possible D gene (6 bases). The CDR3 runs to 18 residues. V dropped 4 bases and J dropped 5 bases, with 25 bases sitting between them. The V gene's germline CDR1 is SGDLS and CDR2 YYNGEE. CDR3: CASSPGRASAPTNNEQFF. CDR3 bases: TGTGCCAGCAGCCCGGGTAGGGCTAGCGCCCCTACGAACAATGAGCAGTTCTTC.

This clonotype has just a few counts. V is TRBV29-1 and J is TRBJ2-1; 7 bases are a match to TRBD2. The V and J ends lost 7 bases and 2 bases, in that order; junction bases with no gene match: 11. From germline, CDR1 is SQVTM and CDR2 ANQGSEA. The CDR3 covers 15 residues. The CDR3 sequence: CSARPAGTPYNEQFF. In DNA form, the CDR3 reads TGCAGCGCTAGACCAGCGGGGACCCCCTACAATGAGCAGTTCTTC.